This T cell receptor beta chain came from a study of cytomegalovirus exposure and HLA in healthy donors. Whole-study context: A later analysis reported the 120 validation repertoires used the same platform as the roughly 700 first-cohort repertoires.

About this clone itself: Antigen: not known.

TCRdb keeps only in-frame clones here, not all; method: immunoSEQ multiplex PCR. The table includes hundreds of thousands of clones, about 83% detected once. Study-level findings and limits: In vitro, a few CMV-associated chains proved specific for CMV antigens. Cytomegalovirus status was reportedly diagnosed by the classifier with high specificity and sensitivity. Cytomegalovirus association was listed for 150 or so TCR beta chains.

The CDR3 totals 15 residues. The germline CDR1 and CDR2 sequences are SNHLY and FYNNEI. V lost 5 bases, J lost 4 bases, and 5 bases stayed unmatched. The genes are TRBV2 and TRBJ1-2; 12 bases match TRBD1. What was sequenced was PBMCs. This receptor was taken from a man younger than 35 in good health and CMV-seronegative. CDR3 loop: CASSLGQGATYGYTF. As DNA, the CDR3 is TGTGCCAGCAGTCTGGGACAGGGGGCGACCTATGGCTACACCTTC.